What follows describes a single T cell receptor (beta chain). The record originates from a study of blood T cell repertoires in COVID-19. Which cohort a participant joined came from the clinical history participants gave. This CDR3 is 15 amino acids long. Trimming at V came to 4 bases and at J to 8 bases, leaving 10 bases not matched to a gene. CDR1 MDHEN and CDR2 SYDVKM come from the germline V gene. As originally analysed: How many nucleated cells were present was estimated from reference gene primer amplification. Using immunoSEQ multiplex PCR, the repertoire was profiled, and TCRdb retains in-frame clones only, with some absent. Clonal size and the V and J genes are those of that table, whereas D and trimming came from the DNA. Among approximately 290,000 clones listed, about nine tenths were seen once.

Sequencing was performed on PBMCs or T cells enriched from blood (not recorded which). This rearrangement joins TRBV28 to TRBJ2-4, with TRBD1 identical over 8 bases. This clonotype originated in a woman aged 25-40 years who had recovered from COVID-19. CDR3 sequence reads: CASSSAGTGVDIQYF. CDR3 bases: TGTGCCAGCAGTTCCGCCGGGACAGGCGTAGACATTCAGTACTTC.